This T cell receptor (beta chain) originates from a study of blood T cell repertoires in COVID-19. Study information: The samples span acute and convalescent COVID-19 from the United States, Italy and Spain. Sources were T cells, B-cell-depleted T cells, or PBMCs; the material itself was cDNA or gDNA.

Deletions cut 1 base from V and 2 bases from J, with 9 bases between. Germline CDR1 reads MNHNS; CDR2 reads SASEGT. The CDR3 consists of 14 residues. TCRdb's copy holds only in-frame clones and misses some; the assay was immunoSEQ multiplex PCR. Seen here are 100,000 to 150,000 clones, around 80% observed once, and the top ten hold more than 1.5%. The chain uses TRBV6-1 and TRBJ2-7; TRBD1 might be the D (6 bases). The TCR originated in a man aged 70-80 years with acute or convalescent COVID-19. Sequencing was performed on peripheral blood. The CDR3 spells CASSEDRDTYEQYF. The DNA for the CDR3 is TGTGCCAGCAGTGAAGATCGGGACACCTACGAGCAGTACTTC.